This TCR beta chain came from a study of T cell responses to AZD1222 COVID-19 vaccine. Concerning this clone itself: Its antigen is not identified.

Whole-study findings and limits: Donors were largely white British and mainly female; clonal diversity was possibly underestimated.

Second-dose timings of about 4 or about 12 weeks were pooled. Germline V gives CDR1 SGHDN, CDR2 FVKESK. V gave up 2 bases and J gave up 5 bases, with 9 bases separating them. The CDR3 has 13 amino acids. The table came from immunoSEQ multiplex PCR; TCRdb's copy has only in-frame clones and leaves some out. The data show 90,000 to 110,000 clones, with roughly nine tenths seen just once and 44% held by the top ten. The clonotype was recovered from an adult who received the AZD1222 COVID-19 vaccine. This sample comprised peripheral blood, obtained 28 days after the second AZD1222 dose. The chain links TRBV14 to TRBJ1-1; D uncertain. The CDR3 reads CASSQSMYTEAFF. DNA for the CDR3: TGTGCCAGCAGCCAATCCATGTATACTGAAGCTTTCTTT.